This T cell receptor (beta chain) comes out of a study of patients and donors after allogeneic stem cell transplantation. From germline, CDR1 is SQVTM and CDR2 ANQGSEA. The CDR3 extends over 11 amino acids. With 3 bases removed from V and 4 bases from J, the gap between germline ends came to 6 bases. TCRdb reanalysed the RT-PCR reads using MiXCR and keeps one entry per CDR3 protein. The table records about 210,000 distinct CDR3 sequences, about 37% of them present only once. This receptor was obtained from a human donor who was either an allogeneic HSCT recipient or a stem cell or donor lymphocyte infusion donor (not recorded which). It is not recorded whose cells these are; they may come from a transplant donor. The chain employs TRBV29-1 and TRBJ1-2, with D unresolved. The sequenced sample consisted of blood, either unsorted or a sorted T cell fraction (not recorded which). The CDR3 region is CSVEATYGYTF. In DNA, the CDR3 is TGCAGCGTTGAGGCAACCTATGGCTACACCTTC.